This T cell receptor (beta chain) was profiled in a study of Graves' ophthalmopathy and Graves' hyperthyroidism. Amplification targeted the TCR beta CDR3 regions, with RNA transcripts as the source material. HTBI primers served in a first-round RT-PCR, which a second-round multiplex PCR followed. TCRdb passed the multiplex PCR reads through MiXCR, listing each CDR3 protein once. The table has 400,000 to 450,000 distinct CDR3 sequences, around a fifth seen once. Germline V gene data show CDR1 as GTSNPN and CDR2 as SVGIG (reference sequence). After removal of 1 base from V and 5 bases from J, the junction contained 23 bases not matched to a gene. This CDR3 region has 20 residues. Study results and limitations: Blood also carried most expanded thyroid clonotypes exceeding 0.001 frequency.

Eligible hyperthyroidism cases comprised new diagnoses of under 2 months' duration in individuals aged 18 to 65. It was on clinical symptoms, serum thyroxine, TRAb, thyroid ultrasound and orbital computed tomography that diagnosis relied. About this clonotype: The antigen remains unidentified.

The sequencing input was peripheral blood. This receptor was obtained from a woman younger than 35 with stable Graves' hyperthyroidism. The chain recombines TRBV30 with TRBJ2-5, with 9 bases aligning to TRBD2. The CDR3 region is CAWSAPYGGGVRGYEETQYF. For the CDR3, the DNA is TGTGCCTGGAGTGCGCCCTATGGCGGGGGGGTTCGGGGGTACGAGGAGACCCAGTACTTC.